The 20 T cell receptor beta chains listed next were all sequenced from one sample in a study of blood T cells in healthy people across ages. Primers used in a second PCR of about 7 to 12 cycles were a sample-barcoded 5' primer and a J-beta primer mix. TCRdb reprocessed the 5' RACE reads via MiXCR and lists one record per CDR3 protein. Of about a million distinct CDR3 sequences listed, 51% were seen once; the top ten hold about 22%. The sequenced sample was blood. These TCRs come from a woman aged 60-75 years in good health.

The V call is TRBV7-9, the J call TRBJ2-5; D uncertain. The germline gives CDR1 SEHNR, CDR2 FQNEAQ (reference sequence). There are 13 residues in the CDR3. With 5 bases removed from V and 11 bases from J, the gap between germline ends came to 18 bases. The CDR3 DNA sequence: TGTGCCAGCAGCGCGACGATCCCGCTGGAGCAGTACTTC. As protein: CASSATIPLEQYF. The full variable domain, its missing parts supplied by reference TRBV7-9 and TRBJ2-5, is DTGVSQNPRHKITKRGQNVTFRCDPISEHNRLYWYRQTLGQGPEFLTYFQNEAQLEKSRLLSDRFSAERPKGSFSTLEIQRTEQGDSAMYLCASSATIPLEQYFGPGTRLLVL.

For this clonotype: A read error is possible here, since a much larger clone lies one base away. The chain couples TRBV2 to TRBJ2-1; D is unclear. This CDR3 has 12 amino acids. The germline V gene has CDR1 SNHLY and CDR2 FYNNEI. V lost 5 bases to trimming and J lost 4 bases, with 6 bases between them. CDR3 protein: CASSIRYNEQFF. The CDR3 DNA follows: TGTGCCAGCAGTATACGGTACAATGAGCAGTTCTTC.

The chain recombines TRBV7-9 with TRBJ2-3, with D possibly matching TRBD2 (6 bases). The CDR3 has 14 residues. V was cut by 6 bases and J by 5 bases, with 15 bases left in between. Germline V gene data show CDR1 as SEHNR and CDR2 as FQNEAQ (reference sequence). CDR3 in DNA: TGTGCCAGCAGTTTAACTAGCATGGAAGATACGCAGTATTTT. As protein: CASSLTSMEDTQYF.

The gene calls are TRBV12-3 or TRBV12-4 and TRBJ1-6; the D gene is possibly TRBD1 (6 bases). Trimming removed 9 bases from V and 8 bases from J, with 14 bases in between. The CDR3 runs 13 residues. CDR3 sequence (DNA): TGTGCCAGTCGAGGGGGGGCGGATTCACCCCTCCACTTT. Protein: CASRGGADSPLHF.

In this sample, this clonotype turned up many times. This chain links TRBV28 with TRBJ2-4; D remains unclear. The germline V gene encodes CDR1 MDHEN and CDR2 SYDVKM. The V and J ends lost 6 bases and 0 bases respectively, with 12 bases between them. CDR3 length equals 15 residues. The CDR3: CASSLGGLAKNIQYF. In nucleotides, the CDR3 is TGTGCCAGCAGCTTGGGTGGCTTAGCCAAAAACATTCAGTACTTC.

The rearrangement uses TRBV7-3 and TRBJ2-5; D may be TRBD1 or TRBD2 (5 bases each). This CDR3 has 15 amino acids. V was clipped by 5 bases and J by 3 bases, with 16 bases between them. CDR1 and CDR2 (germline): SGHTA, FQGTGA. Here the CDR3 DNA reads TGTGCCAGCAGCCTCCACCCGGGGACCAAAGAGACCCAGTACTTC. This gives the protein CASSLHPGTKETQYF.

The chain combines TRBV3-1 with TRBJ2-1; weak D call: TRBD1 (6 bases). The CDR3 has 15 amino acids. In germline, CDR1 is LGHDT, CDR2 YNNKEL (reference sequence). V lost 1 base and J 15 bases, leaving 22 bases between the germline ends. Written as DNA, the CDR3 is TGTGCCAGCAGCCAAGGACCCGGGACAAAGTTTGGGCGGTTCTTC. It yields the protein CASSQGPGTKFGRFF.

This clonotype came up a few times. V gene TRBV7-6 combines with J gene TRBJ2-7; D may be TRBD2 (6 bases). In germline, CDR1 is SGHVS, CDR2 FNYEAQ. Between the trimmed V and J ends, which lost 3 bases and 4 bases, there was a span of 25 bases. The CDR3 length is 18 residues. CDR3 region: CASSLLPTPSSGHYEQYF. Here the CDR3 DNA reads TGTGCCAGCAGCTTGCTCCCCACTCCGAGTAGCGGTCATTACGAGCAGTACTTC.

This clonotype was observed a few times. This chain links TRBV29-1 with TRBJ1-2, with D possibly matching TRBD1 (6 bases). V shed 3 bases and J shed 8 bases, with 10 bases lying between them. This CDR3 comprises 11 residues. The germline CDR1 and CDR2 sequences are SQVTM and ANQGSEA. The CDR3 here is CSVDQGYGYTF. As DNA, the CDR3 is TGCAGCGTTGACCAGGGGTACGGCTACACCTTC.

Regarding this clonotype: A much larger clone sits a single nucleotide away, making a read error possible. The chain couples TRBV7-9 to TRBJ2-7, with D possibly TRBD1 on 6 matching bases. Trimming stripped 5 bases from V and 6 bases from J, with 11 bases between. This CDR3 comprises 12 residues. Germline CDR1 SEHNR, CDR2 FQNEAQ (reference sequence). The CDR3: CASSPGQFEQYF. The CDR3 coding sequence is TGTGCCAGCAGCCCCGGACAGTTCGAGCAGTACTTC.

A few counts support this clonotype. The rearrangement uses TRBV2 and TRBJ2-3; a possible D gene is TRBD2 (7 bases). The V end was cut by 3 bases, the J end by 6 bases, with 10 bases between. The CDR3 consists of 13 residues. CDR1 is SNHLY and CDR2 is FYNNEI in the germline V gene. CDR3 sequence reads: CASSDRGADTQYF. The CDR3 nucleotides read TGTGCCAGCAGTGACCGGGGGGCGGATACGCAGTATTTT. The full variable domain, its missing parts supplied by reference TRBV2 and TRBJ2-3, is EPEVTQTPSHQVTQMGQEVILRCVPISNHLYFYWYRQILGQKVEFLVSFYNNEISEKSEIFDDQFSVERPDGSNFTLKIRSTKLEDSAMYFCASSDRGADTQYFGPGTRLTVL.

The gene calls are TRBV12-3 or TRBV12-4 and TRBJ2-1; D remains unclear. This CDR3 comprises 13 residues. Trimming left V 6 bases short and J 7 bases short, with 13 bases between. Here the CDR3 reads CASSPFPSNEQFF. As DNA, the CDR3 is TGTGCCAGCAGCCCCTTCCCCTCTAATGAGCAGTTCTTC.

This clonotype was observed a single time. The CDR3 nucleotides read TGTGCCACCAGCAGAGGGGACAGCACAGATACGCAGTATTTT. It translates to CATSRGDSTDTQYF. The chain couples TRBV15 to TRBJ2-3; the D call may be TRBD1 or TRBD2 (5 bases each). The CDR3 sequence is 14 residues long. The V end was cut by 1 base, the J end by 0 bases, with 5 bases between. Germline values: CDR1 LNHNV, CDR2 YYDKDF (reference sequence).

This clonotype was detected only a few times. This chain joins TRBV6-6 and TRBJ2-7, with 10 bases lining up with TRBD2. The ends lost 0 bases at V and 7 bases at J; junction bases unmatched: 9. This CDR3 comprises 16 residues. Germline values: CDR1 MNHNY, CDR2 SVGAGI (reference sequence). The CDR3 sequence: CASSYSQREGFTEQYF. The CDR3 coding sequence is TGTGCCAGCAGTTACTCGCAGCGGGAGGGATTTACAGAGCAGTACTTC.

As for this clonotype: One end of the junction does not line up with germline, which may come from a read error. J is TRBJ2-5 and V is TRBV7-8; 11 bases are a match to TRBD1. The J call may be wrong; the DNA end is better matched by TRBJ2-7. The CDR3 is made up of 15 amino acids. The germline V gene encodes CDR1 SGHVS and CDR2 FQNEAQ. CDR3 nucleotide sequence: TGCGCCAGCAGCCCCATGGGACAGGGGGGATACGAGCAGTACTTC. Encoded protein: CASSPMGQGGYEQYF.

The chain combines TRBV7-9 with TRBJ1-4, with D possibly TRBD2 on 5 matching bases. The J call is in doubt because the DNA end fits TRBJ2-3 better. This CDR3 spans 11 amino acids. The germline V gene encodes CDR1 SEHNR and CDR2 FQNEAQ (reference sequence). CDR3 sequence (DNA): TGTGCCAGCAGCCCCGGAGGTCCCCAGTATTTT. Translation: CASSPGGPQYF.

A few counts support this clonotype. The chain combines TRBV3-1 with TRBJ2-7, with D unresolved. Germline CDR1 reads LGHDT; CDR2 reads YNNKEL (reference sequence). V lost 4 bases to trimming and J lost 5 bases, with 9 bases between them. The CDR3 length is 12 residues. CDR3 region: CASSPFSNEQYF. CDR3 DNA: TGTGCCAGCAGCCCCTTCAGCAACGAGCAGTACTTC.

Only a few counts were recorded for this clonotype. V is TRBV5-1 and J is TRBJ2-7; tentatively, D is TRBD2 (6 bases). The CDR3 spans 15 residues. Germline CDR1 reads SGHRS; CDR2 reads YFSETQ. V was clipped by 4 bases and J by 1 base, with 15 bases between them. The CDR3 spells CASSLGGKASYEQYF. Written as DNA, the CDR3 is TGCGCCAGCAGCCTCGGAGGGAAGGCTTCCTACGAGCAGTACTTC.

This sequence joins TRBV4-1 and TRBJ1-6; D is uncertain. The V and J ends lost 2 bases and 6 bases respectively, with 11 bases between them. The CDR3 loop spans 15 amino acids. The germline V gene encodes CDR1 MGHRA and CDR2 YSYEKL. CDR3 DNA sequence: TGCGCCAGCAGCCAAATTCCGGGAGTTAATTCACCCCTCCACTTT. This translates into CASSQIPGVNSPLHF.

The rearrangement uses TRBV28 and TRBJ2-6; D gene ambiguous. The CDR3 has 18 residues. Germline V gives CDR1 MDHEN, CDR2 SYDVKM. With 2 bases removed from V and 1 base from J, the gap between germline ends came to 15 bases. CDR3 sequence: CASSLNIPALSGANVLTF. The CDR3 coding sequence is TGTGCCAGCAGTTTAAATATCCCTGCTTTGTCTGGGGCCAACGTCCTGACTTTC.